Shown below are 25 T cell receptor beta chains from a single sample sequenced in a study of blood T cell repertoires in COVID-19. This table comes from immunoSEQ multiplex PCR, and its TCRdb copy is limited to in-frame clones, with some not included. The profile shows 180,000 or so clones, roughly 88% of them singletons. The sequenced sample was PBMCs or T cells enriched from blood (not recorded which). Receptors were obtained from a man in his fifties or sixties who had recovered from COVID-19.

This clone was seen just once. V and J are TRBV29-1 and TRBJ2-7, with D possibly being TRBD2 (6 bases). This CDR3 is built from 15 residues. Germline values: CDR1 SQVTM, CDR2 ANQGSEA. With 5 bases removed from V and 0 bases from J, the gap between germline ends came to 17 bases. The CDR3 bases are TGCAGCGTTTACGGGACTTCAAAGAGCTCCTACGAGCAGTACTTC. Amino acids: CSVYGTSKSSYEQYF.

The rearrangement links TRBV30 to TRBJ1-1; 8 bases agree with TRBD1. The CDR3 is made up of 14 amino acids. Looked up from germline, CDR1 is GTSNPN and CDR2 is SVGIG (reference sequence). With 1 base clipped from V and 4 bases from J, the junction kept 5 bases outside the gene matches. CDR3 in amino acids: CAWSATGDGTEAFF. For the CDR3, the DNA is TGTGCCTGGAGTGCGACAGGGGACGGCACTGAAGCTTTCTTT.

The rearrangement joins TRBV5-1 to TRBJ1-2, with D possibly being TRBD1 (5 bases). Germline V gene sequence: CDR1 SGHRS, CDR2 YFSETQ. This CDR3 contains 12 residues. V was clipped by 10 bases and J by 8 bases, with 18 bases between them. The chain's CDR3 is CASAGGGQGYTF. DNA of the CDR3: TGCGCCTCAGCGGGGGGTGGTCAAGGCTACACCTTC.

This chain uses TRBV28 with TRBJ1-5; no definite D call. The CDR3 totals 11 residues. Germline lookup yields CDR1 MDHEN and CDR2 SYDVKM. Trimming left V 6 bases short and J 7 bases short, with 7 bases between. Written as DNA, the CDR3 is TGTGCCAGCAGGACGGGGCAGCCCCAGCATTTT. This gives the protein CASRTGQPQHF.

This chain connects TRBV6-5 to TRBJ2-7, with 7 bases aligning to TRBD1. Germline V gene sequence: CDR1 MNHEY, CDR2 SVGAGI. With V trimmed by 0 bases and J by 9 bases, 14 bases remained unmatched. There are 16 residues in the CDR3. CDR3 nucleotides: TGTGCCAGCAGTTACTCGCGCGGCCCGGACAGGTCCGTGCAGTACTTC. It specifies CASSYSRGPDRSVQYF.

The V and J genes are TRBV4-1 and TRBJ2-7; TRBD2 is a possible D gene (6 bases). This CDR3 region has 15 residues. Germline CDR1 MGHRA, CDR2 YSYEKL. Trimming stripped 0 bases from V and 2 bases from J, with 11 bases between. Here the CDR3 DNA reads TGCGCCAGCAGCCAAGATCGGGGGTGGGCCTACGAGCAGTACTTC. Its protein product is CASSQDRGWAYEQYF.

The V and J genes are TRBV7-3 and TRBJ1-1, with D tentatively TRBD1 (5 bases). Germline V gene lookup returns CDR1 SGHTA and CDR2 FQGTGA. The CDR3 extends over 13 amino acids. V lost 3 bases and J 10 bases, leaving 15 bases between the germline ends. The CDR3 sequence: CASSLGGSSAAFF. CDR3 nucleotide sequence: TGTGCCAGCAGCTTGGGGGGGAGTTCGGCAGCTTTCTTT.

This chain joins TRBV12-5 and TRBJ2-1; 10 bases fit TRBD1. V was clipped by 5 bases and J by 7 bases; unmatched bases: 8. This CDR3 contains 15 residues. Germline V gives CDR1 LGHNT, CDR2 FRNRAP. The chain's CDR3 is CASGSGQGVRNEQFF. The CDR3 DNA sequence: TGTGCTAGTGGTAGCGGACAGGGGGTAAGGAATGAGCAGTTCTTC.

The chain is built from TRBV4-1 and TRBJ2-2; 8 positions agree with TRBD1. CDR1 is MGHRA and CDR2 is YSYEKL in the germline V gene. CDR3 size: 20 residues. V lost 3 bases to trimming and J lost 2 bases; unmatched junction nucleotides: 17. DNA of the CDR3: TGCGCCAGCAGCCATACTAAAGCCCAGGGGGCGAAGTCAAACACCGGGGAGCTGTTTTTT. It specifies CASSHTKAQGAKSNTGELFF.

This clone has just one count. The gene calls are TRBV5-6 and TRBJ2-7; a weak D match, TRBD1 (5 bases). The CDR3 is made up of 12 amino acids. Germline assignment: CDR1 SGHDT and CDR2 YYEEEE. Between the trimmed V and J ends, which lost 4 bases and 1 base, there was a span of 6 bases. CDR3 region: CASSRTSYEQYF. CDR3 nucleotide sequence: TGTGCCAGCAGCCGGACATCCTACGAGCAGTACTTC.

The genes are TRBV6-5 and TRBJ1-1; tentatively, D is TRBD1 (5 bases). Trimming took 8 bases from V and 1 from J, leaving 11 bases between them. The germline gives CDR1 MNHEY, CDR2 SVGAGI. CDR3 length: 13 amino acids. In DNA, the CDR3 is TGTGCCAGCCACGACAGCCCGAACACTGAAGCTTTCTTT. Its translation is CASHDSPNTEAFF.

CDR3 in DNA: TGTGCCAGCAGTTGGCAGGGTGTTTCACCCCTCCACTTT. It specifies CASSWQGVSPLHF. The V call is TRBV28, the J call TRBJ1-6; a possible D gene is TRBD1 (5 bases). CDR3 length equals 13 residues. Between the trimmed V and J ends, which lost 4 bases and 9 bases, there was a span of 10 bases. Germline V lookup: CDR1 MDHEN, CDR2 SYDVKM.

This chain joins TRBV9 and TRBJ1-4, with a weak D call TRBD1 (6 bases). Trimming left V 2 bases short and J 1 base short, with 6 bases between. The CDR3 runs to 14 residues. Looked up from germline, CDR1 is SGDLS and CDR2 is YYNGEE. CDR3 nucleotides: TGTGCCAGCAGCGTGACAGGAACTAATGAAAAACTGTTTTTT. This translates into CASSVTGTNEKLFF. Full variable domain (missing parts from reference TRBV9 and TRBJ1-4): DSGVTQTPKHLITATGQRVTLRCSPRSGDLSVYWYQQSLDQGLQFLIQYYNGEERAKGNILERFSAQQFPDLHSELNLSSLELGDSALYFCASSVTGTNEKLFFGSGTQLSVL.

J is TRBJ1-1 and V is TRBV18, with 8 bases aligning to TRBD1. J was trimmed by 8 bases and V by 3 bases; bases with no gene match: 20. Looked up from germline, CDR1 is KGHSH and CDR2 is LQKENI. The CDR3 consists of 18 residues. The CDR3 loop reads CASSPYAGTGRGLLEAFF. DNA of the CDR3: TGTGCCAGCTCACCTTACGCCGGGACAGGACGCGGCTTACTCGAAGCTTTCTTT. Combining the CDR3 with reference TRBV18 and TRBJ1-1 gives the whole variable domain NAGVMQNPRHLVRRRGQEARLRCSPMKGHSHVYWYRQLPEEGLKFMVYLQKENIIDESGMPKERFSAEFPKEGPSILRIQQVVRGDSAAYFCASSPYAGTGRGLLEAFFGQGTRLTVV.

The chain couples TRBV25-1 to TRBJ2-2; 10 bases match TRBD1. The trim removed 4 bases at V and 0 bases at J, leaving 2 bases unmatched. Germline lookup yields CDR1 MGHDK and CDR2 SYGVNS. CDR3 size: 16 residues. The CDR3 DNA follows: TGTGCCAGCAGTGGACAGGGGGCTTCGAACACCGGGGAGCTGTTTTTT. Translation: CASSGQGASNTGELFF.

The V gene is TRBV10-1, the J gene TRBJ1-1, with TRBD1 as a possible D gene (5 bases). Looked up from germline, CDR1 is WNHNN and CDR2 is SYGVQD (reference sequence). The CDR3 consists of 13 residues. V shed 7 bases and J shed 3 bases, with 12 bases lying between them. The CDR3: CASTEGRDTEAFF. The DNA of the CDR3 is TGCGCCAGCACCGAAGGCAGGGACACTGAAGCTTTCTTT.

This clone came up a few times. The chain employs TRBV3-1 (or the pseudogene TRBV3-2) and TRBJ1-2; TRBD1 agrees at 7 bases. The J segment lost 1 base and the V segment lost 0 bases, leaving 8 bases of the junction unmatched. Germline assignment: CDR1 LGHDT and CDR2 YNNKEL (reference sequence). The length of the CDR3 is 17 residues. The chain's CDR3 is CASSQESQGRYNYGYTF. The CDR3 DNA reads as TGTGCCAGCAGCCAAGAGTCACAGGGGAGGTATAACTATGGCTACACCTTC.

The V call is TRBV10-3, the J call TRBJ1-1; D remains unclear. Trimming removed 2 bases from V and 1 base from J, with 5 bases in between. This CDR3 comprises 13 residues. CDR1 is ENHRY, CDR2 SYGVKD, per germline. CDR3: CAISEEGNTEAFF. The CDR3 region has the DNA TGTGCCATCAGTGAGGAGGGGAACACTGAAGCTTTCTTT.

V gene TRBV19 combines with J gene TRBJ2-1; D is possibly TRBD2 (6 bases). The germline gives CDR1 LNHDA, CDR2 SQIVND (reference sequence). The ends were cut back, 0 bases at V and 0 bases at J, with 9 bases in the middle. There are 16 residues in the CDR3. The DNA for the CDR3 is TGTGCCAGTAGTATAGAGGGGGGATTCTCCTACAATGAGCAGTTCTTC. Its protein is CASSIEGGFSYNEQFF.

About this clone: This sample also contains other DNA sequences that code for the same CDR3. The chain combines TRBV3-1 (or the pseudogene TRBV3-2) with TRBJ1-2; 9 bases align to TRBD1. CDR3 length equals 13 residues. V shed 4 bases and J 7 bases; nucleotides not matched to a gene: 4. The germline CDR1 and CDR2 sequences are LGHDT and YNNKEL (reference sequence). The CDR3 region has the DNA TGTGCCAGCAGCCCGGGACAGGGCTCTGGCTACACCTTC. Protein product: CASSPGQGSGYTF.

CDR3 region: CASSPQPDTGELFF. CDR3 DNA sequence: TGTGCCAGCAGCCCACAACCCGACACCGGGGAGCTGTTTTTT. The chain recombines TRBV5-4 with TRBJ2-2; D gene uncertain. Germline V gene lookup returns CDR1 SGHNT and CDR2 YYREEE (reference sequence). The CDR3 covers 14 residues. V was clipped by 4 bases and J by 3 bases, with 10 bases between them.

This chain joins TRBV9 and TRBJ1-2; D remains ambiguous. This CDR3 region has 15 residues. V lost 1 base, J lost 3 bases, and 13 bases lay in between. The V gene's germline CDR1 is SGDLS and CDR2 YYNGEE. CDR3 coding DNA: TGTGCCAGCAGCGTATTAGGGAATAGCGACTATGGCTACACCTTC. Translated, it gives CASSVLGNSDYGYTF.

A remark on this clone: This same CDR3 is encoded by further DNA sequences in the sample. This rearrangement joins TRBV12-3 or TRBV12-4 to TRBJ1-2, with D unresolved. There are 11 residues in the CDR3. The germline V and J ends were trimmed by 5 bases and 7 bases, with 8 bases remaining between them. CDR3 bases: TGTGCCAGCAGTCTAACTGGTGGCTACACCTTC. This sequence encodes CASSLTGGYTF.

The V call is TRBV6-5, the J call TRBJ1-1, with D perhaps matching TRBD1 (6 bases). Trimming removed 6 bases from V and 4 bases from J, with 12 bases in between. The CDR3 has 13 residues. The germline V gene has CDR1 MNHEY and CDR2 SVGAGI. DNA for the CDR3: TGTGCCAGCAGCAATACAGGGCGCACTGAAGCTTTCTTT. It yields the protein CASSNTGRTEAFF.

The chain uses TRBV29-1 and TRBJ1-5; D gene uncertain. Germline CDR1 SQVTM, CDR2 ANQGSEA. This CDR3 has 9 residues. Trimming shortened V by 5 bases and J by 11 bases, and 7 bases separated the two germline ends. CDR3 sequence: CSVLRAQHF. CDR3 bases: TGCAGCGTTCTGCGGGCCCAGCATTTT.